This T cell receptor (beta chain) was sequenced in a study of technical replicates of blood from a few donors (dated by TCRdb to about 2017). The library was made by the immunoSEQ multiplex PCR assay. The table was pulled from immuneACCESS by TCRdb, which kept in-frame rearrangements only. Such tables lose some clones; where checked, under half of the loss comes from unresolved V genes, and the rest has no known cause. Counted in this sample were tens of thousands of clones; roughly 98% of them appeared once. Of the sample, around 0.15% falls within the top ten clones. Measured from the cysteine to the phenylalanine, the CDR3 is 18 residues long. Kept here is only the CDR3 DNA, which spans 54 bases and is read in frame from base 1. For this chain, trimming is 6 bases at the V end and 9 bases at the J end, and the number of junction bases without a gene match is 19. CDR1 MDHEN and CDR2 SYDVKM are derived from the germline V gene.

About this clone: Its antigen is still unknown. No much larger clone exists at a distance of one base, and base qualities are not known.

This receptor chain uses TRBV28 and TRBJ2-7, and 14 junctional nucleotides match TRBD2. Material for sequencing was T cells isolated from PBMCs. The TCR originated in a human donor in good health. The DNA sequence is TGTGCCAGCAGGGTTTTGGGGACTAGCGGGAGAACGCAGGCTGGGCAGTACTTC. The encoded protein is CASRVLGTSGRTQAGQYF.